The rows below give T cell receptor beta chains drawn from one sample of a study of cytomegalovirus exposure and HLA in healthy donors. The table came from immunoSEQ multiplex PCR; TCRdb's copy has only in-frame clones and leaves some out. Of around 97,000 clones listed, around 79% are singletons. Sequencing was performed on PBMCs. These receptors all come from a man in his fifties in good health and CMV-seropositive. The CDR3 runs from the conserved cysteine through the conserved F or W. Fields, in order: clone size, D gene, J gene, V gene, CDR3 protein, CDR3 DNA. The D gene is left open where the match is weak. Some rows mark clone size as missing; the rest say once, few, many or name a class of expanded clone.

clone size: .; D gene: TRBD1; J gene: TRBJ1-2; V gene: TRBV15; CDR3 protein: CATSRDRGRDYGYTF; CDR3 DNA: TGTGCCACCAGCAGAGACAGGGGGCGCGACTATGGCTACACCTTC
clone size: .; D gene: TRBD2; J gene: TRBJ2-5; V gene: TRBV28; CDR3 protein: CASSLRLASGPYF; CDR3 DNA: TGTGCCAGCAGTTTGAGGTTGGCTAGCGGGCCGTACTTC
clone size: .; D gene: .; J gene: TRBJ1-1; V gene: TRBV5-4; CDR3 protein: CASSLGEGTEAFF; CDR3 DNA: TGTGCCAGCAGCTTGGGTGAGGGCACTGAAGCTTTCTTT
clone size: .; D gene: TRBD2; J gene: TRBJ2-2; V gene: TRBV19; CDR3 protein: CASSILGGRAITGELFF; CDR3 DNA: TGTGCCAGTAGTATTCTGGGCGGGAGGGCCATCACCGGGGAGCTGTTTTTT
clone size: few; D gene: .; J gene: TRBJ2-7; V gene: TRBV9; CDR3 protein: CASSVEPLPTREQYF; CDR3 DNA: TGTGCCAGCAGCGTAGAGCCCCTGCCTACCCGGGAGCAGTACTTC
clone size: .; D gene: TRBD1; J gene: TRBJ2-3; V gene: TRBV28; CDR3 protein: CASSQTPGTGPKYF; CDR3 DNA: TGTGCCAGCAGCCAGACGCCCGGGACAGGCCCAAAGTATTTT
clone size: .; D gene: .; J gene: TRBJ2-2; V gene: TRBV12-5; CDR3 protein: CASARDFPTGELFF; CDR3 DNA: TGTGCTAGTGCCCGGGACTTCCCCACCGGGGAGCTGTTTTTT
clone size: few; D gene: .; J gene: TRBJ2-7; V gene: TRBV7-8; CDR3 protein: CASSLRGEGEQYF; CDR3 DNA: TGTGCCAGCAGCTTAAGGGGGGAGGGCGAGCAGTACTTC
clone size: .; D gene: .; J gene: TRBJ2-7; V gene: TRBV15; CDR3 protein: CATSRDPGVYEQYF; CDR3 DNA: TGTGCCACCAGCAGAGATCCAGGGGTCTACGAGCAGTACTTC
clone size: .; D gene: TRBD2; J gene: TRBJ2-1; V gene: TRBV4-3; CDR3 protein: CASSRTSGRSYNEQFF; CDR3 DNA: TGCGCCAGCAGCCGCACTAGCGGGAGGTCCTACAATGAGCAGTTCTTC
clone size: .; D gene: TRBD1; J gene: TRBJ2-7; V gene: TRBV5-1; CDR3 protein: CASSLTGQGKAEQYF; CDR3 DNA: TGCGCCAGCAGCTTGACGGGACAGGGTAAAGCCGAGCAGTACTTC
clone size: .; D gene: TRBD2; J gene: TRBJ2-1; V gene: TRBV10-3; CDR3 protein: CAITPGGGSSREQFF; CDR3 DNA: TGTGCCATCACCCCCGGTGGCGGGAGTTCCCGGGAGCAGTTCTTC
clone size: .; D gene: TRBD1; J gene: TRBJ2-3; V gene: TRBV11-1; CDR3 protein: CASSLGTGLSTDTQYF; CDR3 DNA: TGTGCCAGCAGCTTAGGGACAGGCCTTAGCACAGATACGCAGTATTTT
clone size: .; D gene: TRBD1; J gene: TRBJ2-2; V gene: TRBV19; CDR3 protein: CASDGQGASITGELFF; CDR3 DNA: TGTGCCAGTGACGGACAGGGGGCTTCTATCACCGGGGAGCTGTTTTTT
clone size: .; D gene: .; J gene: TRBJ1-2; V gene: TRBV27; CDR3 protein: CASSPQGLGYGYTF; CDR3 DNA: TGTGCCAGCAGTCCACAGGGTTTAGGGTATGGCTACACCTTC
clone size: .; D gene: .; J gene: TRBJ1-1; V gene: TRBV27; CDR3 protein: CASSLTYSNTEAFF; CDR3 DNA: TGTGCCAGCAGTTTAACTTACAGCAACACTGAAGCTTTCTTT
clone size: .; D gene: TRBD1; J gene: TRBJ2-1; V gene: TRBV5-8; CDR3 protein: CASSLGGQGGNEQFF; CDR3 DNA: TGTGCCAGCAGCTTGGGAGGACAGGGCGGTAATGAGCAGTTCTTC
clone size: .; D gene: .; J gene: TRBJ2-1; V gene: TRBV10-3; CDR3 protein: CAISKTGTPASESSYNEQFF; CDR3 DNA: TGTGCCATCAGTAAGACCGGGACTCCAGCGTCTGAAAGCTCCTACAATGAGCAGTTCTTC